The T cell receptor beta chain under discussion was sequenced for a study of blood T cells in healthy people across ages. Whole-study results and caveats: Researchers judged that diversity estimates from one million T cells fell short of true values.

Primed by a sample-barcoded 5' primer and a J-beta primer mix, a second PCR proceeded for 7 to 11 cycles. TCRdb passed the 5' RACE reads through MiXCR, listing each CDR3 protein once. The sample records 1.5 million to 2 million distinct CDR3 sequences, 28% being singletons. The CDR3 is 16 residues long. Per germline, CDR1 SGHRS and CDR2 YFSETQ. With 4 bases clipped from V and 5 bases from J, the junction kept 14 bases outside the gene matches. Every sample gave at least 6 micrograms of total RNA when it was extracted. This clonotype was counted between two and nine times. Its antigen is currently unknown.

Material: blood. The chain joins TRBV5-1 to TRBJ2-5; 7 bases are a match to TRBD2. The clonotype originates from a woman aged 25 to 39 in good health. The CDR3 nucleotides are TGCGCCAGCAGCGGAGTACTAGCGACAGACCCGGAGACCCAGTACTTC. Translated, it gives CASSGVLATDPETQYF.